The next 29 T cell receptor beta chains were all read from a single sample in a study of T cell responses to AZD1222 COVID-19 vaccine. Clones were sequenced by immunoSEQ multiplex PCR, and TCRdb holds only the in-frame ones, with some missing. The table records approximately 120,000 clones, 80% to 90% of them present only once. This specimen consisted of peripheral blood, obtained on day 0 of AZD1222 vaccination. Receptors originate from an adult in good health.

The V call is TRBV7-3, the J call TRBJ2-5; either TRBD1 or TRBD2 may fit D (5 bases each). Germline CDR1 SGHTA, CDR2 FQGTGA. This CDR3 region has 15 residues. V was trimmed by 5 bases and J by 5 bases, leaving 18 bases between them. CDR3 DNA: TGTGCCAGCAGCCTAAATCAGGGAGTCGGGGAGACCCAGTACTTC. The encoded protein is CASSLNQGVGETQYF.

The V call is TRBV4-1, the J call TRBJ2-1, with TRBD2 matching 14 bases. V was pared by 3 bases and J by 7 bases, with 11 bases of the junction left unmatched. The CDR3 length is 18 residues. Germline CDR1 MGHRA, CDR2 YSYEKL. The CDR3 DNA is TGCGCCAGCAGCCACCCCAAGGGGACTAGCGGGAGTGTTAATGAGCAGTTCTTC. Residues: CASSHPKGTSGSVNEQFF.

CDR3 residues: CASSVGAGGGGQETQYF. Here the CDR3 DNA reads TGTGCCAGCAGCGTAGGCGCTGGCGGAGGGGGCCAAGAGACCCAGTACTTC. The rearrangement links TRBV9 to TRBJ2-5; D may correspond to TRBD1 or TRBD2 (6 bases each). This CDR3 comprises 17 residues. Germline CDR1 SGDLS, CDR2 YYNGEE. The V end lost 0 bases, the J end lost 1 base, and 16 bases lay between the germline ends.

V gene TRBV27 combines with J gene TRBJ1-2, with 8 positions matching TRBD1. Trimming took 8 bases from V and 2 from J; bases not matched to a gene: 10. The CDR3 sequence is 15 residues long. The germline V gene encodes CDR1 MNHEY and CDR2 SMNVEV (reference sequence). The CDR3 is CASREPTGANYGYTF. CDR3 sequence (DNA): TGTGCCAGCCGGGAACCGACAGGGGCCAACTATGGCTACACCTTC.

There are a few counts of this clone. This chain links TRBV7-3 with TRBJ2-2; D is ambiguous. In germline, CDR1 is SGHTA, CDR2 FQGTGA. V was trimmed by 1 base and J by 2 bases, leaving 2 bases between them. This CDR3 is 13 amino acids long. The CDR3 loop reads CASSLSNTGELFF. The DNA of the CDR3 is TGTGCCAGCAGCTTAAGCAACACCGGGGAGCTGTTTTTT.

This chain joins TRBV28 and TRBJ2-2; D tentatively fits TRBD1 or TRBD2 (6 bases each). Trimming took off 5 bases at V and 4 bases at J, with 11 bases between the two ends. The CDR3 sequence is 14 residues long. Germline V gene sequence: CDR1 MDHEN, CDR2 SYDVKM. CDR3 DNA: TGTGCCAGCAGTGCCGGGGGCGGCACCGGGGAGCTGTTTTTT. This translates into CASSAGGGTGELFF.

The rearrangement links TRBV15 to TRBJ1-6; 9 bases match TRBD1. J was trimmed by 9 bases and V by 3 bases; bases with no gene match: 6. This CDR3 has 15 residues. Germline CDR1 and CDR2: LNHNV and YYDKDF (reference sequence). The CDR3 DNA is TGTGCCACCAGCAGGGACACAGGGGGCATTTCACCCCTCCACTTT. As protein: CATSRDTGGISPLHF.

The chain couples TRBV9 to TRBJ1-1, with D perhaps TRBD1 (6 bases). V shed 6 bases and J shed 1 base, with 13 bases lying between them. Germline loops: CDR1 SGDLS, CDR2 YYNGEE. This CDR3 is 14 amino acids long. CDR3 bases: TGTGCCAGCAACCTAAGGGGGGAGAACACTGAAGCTTTCTTT. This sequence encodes CASNLRGENTEAFF.

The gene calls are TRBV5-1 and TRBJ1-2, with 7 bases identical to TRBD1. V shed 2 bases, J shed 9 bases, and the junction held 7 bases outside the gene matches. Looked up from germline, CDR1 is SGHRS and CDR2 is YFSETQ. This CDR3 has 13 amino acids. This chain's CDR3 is CASSLKGQESYTF. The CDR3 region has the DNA TGCGCCAGCAGCTTAAAAGGACAGGAGAGCTACACCTTC.

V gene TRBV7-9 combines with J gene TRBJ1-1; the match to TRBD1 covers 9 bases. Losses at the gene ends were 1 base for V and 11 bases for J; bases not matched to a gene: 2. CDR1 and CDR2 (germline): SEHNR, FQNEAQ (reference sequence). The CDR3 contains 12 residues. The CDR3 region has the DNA TGTGCCAGCAGCTTAGAGGACAGGGGTGCTTTCTTT. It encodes CASSLEDRGAFF.

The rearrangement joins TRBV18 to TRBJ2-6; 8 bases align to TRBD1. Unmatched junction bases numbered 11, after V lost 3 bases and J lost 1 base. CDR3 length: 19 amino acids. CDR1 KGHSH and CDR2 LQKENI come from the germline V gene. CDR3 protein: CASSPDRARAGSGANVLTF. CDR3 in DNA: TGTGCCAGCTCACCGGACAGGGCCCGCGCTGGGTCTGGGGCCAACGTCCTGACTTTC.

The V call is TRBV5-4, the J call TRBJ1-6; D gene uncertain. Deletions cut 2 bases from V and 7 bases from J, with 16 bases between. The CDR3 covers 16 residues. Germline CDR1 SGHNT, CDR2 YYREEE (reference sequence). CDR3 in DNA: TGTGCCAGCAGCTTCGGCGGAAGGACGAGCAATTCACCCCTCCACTTT. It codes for CASSFGGRTSNSPLHF.

The CDR3 DNA is TGTGCCACCCAACAGGGAGACGCCTACGAGCAGTACTTC. Encoded protein: CATQQGDAYEQYF. The V and J genes are TRBV19 and TRBJ2-7; possible D gene TRBD1, 6 bases. CDR3 length: 13 amino acids. Germline-derived CDR1 and CDR2 are LNHDA and SQIVND (reference sequence). V gave up 10 bases and J gave up 2 bases, with 15 bases separating them.

The CDR3 DNA is TGTGCCAGTAGTTTAGGACAGGGGGTACATTTGGGCAATCAGCCCCAGCATTTT. It encodes CASSLGQGVHLGNQPQHF. J is TRBJ1-5 and V is TRBV19, with 10 bases that match TRBD1. The CDR3 has 18 residues. Trimming cost V 5 bases and J 2 bases; bases outside gene matches: 12. The germline CDR1 and CDR2 sequences are LNHDA and SQIVND (reference sequence).

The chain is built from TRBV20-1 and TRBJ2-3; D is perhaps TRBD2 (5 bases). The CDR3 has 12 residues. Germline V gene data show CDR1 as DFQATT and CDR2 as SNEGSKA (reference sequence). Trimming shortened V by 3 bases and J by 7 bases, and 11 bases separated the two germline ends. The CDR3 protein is CSASGGPYTQYF. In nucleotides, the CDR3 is TGCAGTGCTAGTGGAGGCCCTTATACGCAGTATTTT.

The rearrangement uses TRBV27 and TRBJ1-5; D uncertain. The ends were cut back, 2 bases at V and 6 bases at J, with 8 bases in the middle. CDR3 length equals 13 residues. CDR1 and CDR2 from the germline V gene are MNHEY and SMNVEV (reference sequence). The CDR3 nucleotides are TGTGCCAGCAGTTTAAGGGCACCTCAGCCCCAGCATTTT. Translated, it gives CASSLRAPQPQHF.

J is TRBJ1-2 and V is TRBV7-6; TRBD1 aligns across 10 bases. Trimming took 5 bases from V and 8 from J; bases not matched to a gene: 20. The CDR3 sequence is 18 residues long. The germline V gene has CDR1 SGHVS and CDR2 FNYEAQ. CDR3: CASSPRAPGQGLGGGYTF. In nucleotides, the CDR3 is TGTGCCAGCAGCCCCCGGGCACCGGGACAGGGGTTAGGAGGCGGCTACACCTTC.

The CDR3 bases are TGCGCCAGCAGTCAATCTTGGGACAGGGAAGGGAACACTGAAGCTTTCTTT. Amino acids: CASSQSWDREGNTEAFF. The rearrangement uses TRBV23-1 and TRBJ1-1; TRBD1 aligns across 9 bases. TRBV23-1 is assigned to the ORF class and has an uncertain function. The CDR3 contains 17 residues. V gave up 0 bases and J gave up 1 base; unmatched junction bases: 6.

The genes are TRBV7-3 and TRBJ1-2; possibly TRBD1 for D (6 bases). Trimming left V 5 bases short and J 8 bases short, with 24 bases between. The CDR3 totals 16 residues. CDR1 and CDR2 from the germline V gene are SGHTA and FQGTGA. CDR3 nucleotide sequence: TGTGCCAGCAGCCCACAGCCAGGACAGTTTACTTTGGGCTACACCTTC. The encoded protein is CASSPQPGQFTLGYTF.

Written as DNA, the CDR3 is TGTGCCTGGACCCGACAGGGGGGGAATCAGCCCCAGCATTTT. Amino acid sequence: CAWTRQGGNQPQHF. This chain connects TRBV30 to TRBJ1-5, with TRBD1 matching over 9 bases. From germline, CDR1 is GTSNPN and CDR2 SVGIG (reference sequence). The J segment lost 4 bases and the V segment lost 4 bases, leaving 5 bases of the junction unmatched. This CDR3 is 14 amino acids long.

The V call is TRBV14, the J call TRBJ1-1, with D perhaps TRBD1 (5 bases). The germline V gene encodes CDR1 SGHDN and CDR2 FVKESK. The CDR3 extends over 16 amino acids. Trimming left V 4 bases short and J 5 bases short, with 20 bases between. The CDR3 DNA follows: TGTGCCAGCAGCCCAGGAGGGAGGGGAGGATGGACTGAAGCTTTCTTT. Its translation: CASSPGGRGGWTEAFF.

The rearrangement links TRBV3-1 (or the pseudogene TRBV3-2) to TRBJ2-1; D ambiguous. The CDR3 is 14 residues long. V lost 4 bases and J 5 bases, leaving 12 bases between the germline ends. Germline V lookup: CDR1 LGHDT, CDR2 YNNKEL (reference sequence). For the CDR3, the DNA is TGTGCCAGCAGCCCCTCAACTCAAAACAATGAGCAGTTCTTC. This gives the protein CASSPSTQNNEQFF.

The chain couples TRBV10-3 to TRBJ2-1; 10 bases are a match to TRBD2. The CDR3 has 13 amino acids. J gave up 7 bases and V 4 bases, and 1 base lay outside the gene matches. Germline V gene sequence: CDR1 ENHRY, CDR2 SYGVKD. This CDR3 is CAISGTSGNEQFF. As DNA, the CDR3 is TGTGCCATCAGTGGGACTAGCGGAAATGAGCAGTTCTTC.

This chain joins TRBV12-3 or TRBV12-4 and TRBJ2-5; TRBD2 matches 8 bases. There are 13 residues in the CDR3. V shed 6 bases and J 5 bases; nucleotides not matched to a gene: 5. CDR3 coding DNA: TGTGCCAGCAGACCCGGGGGGGCGGAGACCCAGTACTTC. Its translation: CASRPGGAETQYF.

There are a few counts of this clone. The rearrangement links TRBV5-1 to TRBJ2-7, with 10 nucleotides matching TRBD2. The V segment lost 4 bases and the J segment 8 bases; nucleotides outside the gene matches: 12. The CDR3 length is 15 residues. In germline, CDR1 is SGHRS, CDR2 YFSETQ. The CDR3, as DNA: TGCGCCAGCAGCACAGGGACTAGCGATATCCTCCAGCAGTACTTC. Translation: CASSTGTSDILQQYF.

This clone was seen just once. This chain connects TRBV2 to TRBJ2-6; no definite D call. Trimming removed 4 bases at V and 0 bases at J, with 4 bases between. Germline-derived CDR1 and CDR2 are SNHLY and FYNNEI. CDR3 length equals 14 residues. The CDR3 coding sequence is TGTGCCAGCAGTGGTCGCTCTGGGGCCAACGTCCTGACTTTC. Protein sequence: CASSGRSGANVLTF.

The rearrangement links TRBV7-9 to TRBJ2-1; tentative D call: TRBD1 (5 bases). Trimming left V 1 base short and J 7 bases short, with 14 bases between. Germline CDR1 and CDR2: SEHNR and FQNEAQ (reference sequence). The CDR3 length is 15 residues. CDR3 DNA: TGTGCCAGCAGCTTAGGGGGCCAATCTTGGAATGAGCAGTTCTTC. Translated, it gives CASSLGGQSWNEQFF. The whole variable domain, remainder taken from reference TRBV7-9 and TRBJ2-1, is DTGVSQNPRHKITKRGQNVTFRCDPISEHNRLYWYRQTLGQGPEFLTYFQNEAQLEKSRLLSDRFSAERPKGSFSTLEIQRTEQGDSAMYLCASSLGGQSWNEQFFGPGTRLTVL.

CDR3 nucleotides: TGTGCCAGCAGTTACTCTACAGGGGAAAAACTGTTTTTT. Its protein product is CASSYSTGEKLFF. The chain couples TRBV6-5 to TRBJ1-4, with D possibly being TRBD1 (6 bases). Germline CDR1 MNHEY, CDR2 SVGAGI. The CDR3 spans 13 residues. V was trimmed by 0 bases and J by 8 bases, leaving 7 bases between them.

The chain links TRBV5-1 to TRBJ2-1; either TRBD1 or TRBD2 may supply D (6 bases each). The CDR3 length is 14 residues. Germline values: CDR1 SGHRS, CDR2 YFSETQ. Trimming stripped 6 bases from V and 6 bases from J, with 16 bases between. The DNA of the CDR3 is TGCGCCAGCACGTTGTTCGAGGGGGGCAATGAGCAGTTCTTC. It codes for CASTLFEGGNEQFF.